Presented here are 12 T cell receptor beta chains from one specimen sequenced in a study of lymphopenia after photon versus proton radiotherapy. The method was immunoSEQ multiplex PCR; TCRdb's version includes in-frame clones alone and lacks a portion of them. Of approximately 20,000 clones in the sample, about 89% were seen once. Sequenced material: peripheral blood, taken from a patient treated with photon-based radiotherapy. All receptors derive from a man aged 55-75 years with pancreatic cancer.

Only one count was recorded for this clone. The chain carries TRBV30 and TRBJ1-4; no reliable D call. The V gene's germline CDR1 is GTSNPN and CDR2 SVGIG (reference sequence). Trimming took off 0 bases at V and 0 bases at J, with 11 bases between the two ends. The CDR3 has 16 amino acids. The CDR3 loop is CAWSVLAQATNEKLFF. DNA of the CDR3: TGTGCCTGGAGTGTACTTGCGCAGGCAACTAATGAAAAACTGTTTTTT.

The DNA for the CDR3 is TGTGCCAGCAGTCCCGAGTTGGCAGGGGGGATTGGGGGCACCGGGGAGCTGTTTTTT. This gives the protein CASSPELAGGIGGTGELFF. The chain recombines TRBV27 with TRBJ2-2, with D possibly being TRBD1 (7 bases). Germline V gene lookup returns CDR1 MNHEY and CDR2 SMNVEV (reference sequence). V lost 5 bases to trimming and J lost 4 bases, with 26 bases between them. The CDR3 runs 19 residues.

V usage is TRBV5-1 and J usage is TRBJ2-7; TRBD1 matches 12 bases. V lost 5 bases and J lost 7; bases outside the gene matches: 7. The CDR3 is 14 residues long. The V gene's germline CDR1 is SGHRS and CDR2 YFSETQ. The CDR3 is CASRKGQGAGEQYF. DNA for the CDR3: TGCGCCAGCAGGAAGGGACAGGGGGCCGGTGAGCAGTACTTC.

This clone was found a few times. The chain carries TRBV7-3 and TRBJ1-2, with 12 bases matching TRBD1. Trimming took 5 bases from V and 4 from J; bases not matched to a gene: 5. The CDR3 loop spans 15 amino acids. Germline CDR1 and CDR2: SGHTA and FQGTGA. The CDR3, as DNA: TGTGCCAGCAGCCCAGGGACAGGGGGCGCCTATGGCTACACCTTC. It specifies CASSPGTGGAYGYTF.

Here the CDR3 reads CASSEQNYEQYF. The CDR3 DNA sequence: TGTGCCAGCAGTGAACAGAACTACGAGCAGTACTTC. V and J are TRBV6-1 and TRBJ2-7; D is undetermined. The germline V gene encodes CDR1 MNHNS and CDR2 SASEGT. Between the trimmed V and J ends, which lost 2 bases and 3 bases, there was a span of 5 bases. This CDR3 has 12 residues.

This sequence joins TRBV5-1 and TRBJ2-6; 7 bases are shared with TRBD1. The germline CDR1 and CDR2 sequences are SGHRS and YFSETQ. V shed 3 bases and J 1 base; nucleotides not matched to a gene: 1. The CDR3 consists of 15 residues. The CDR3 region is CASSSTGSGANVLTF. The CDR3 nucleotides read TGCGCCAGCAGCTCGACAGGGTCTGGGGCCAACGTCCTGACTTTC.

This chain joins TRBV2 and TRBJ1-5, with 7 bases that match TRBD1. V was clipped by 8 bases and J by 4 bases; unmatched bases: 8. Per the germline V gene, CDR1 is SNHLY and CDR2 is FYNNEI. This CDR3 has 14 amino acids. The CDR3 DNA reads as TGTGCCAGCCGTAGGCAGGGGGTGAATCAGCCCCAGCATTTT. This gives the protein CASRRQGVNQPQHF.

V is TRBV19 and J is TRBJ2-7, with D hard to call. Trimming removed 1 base at V and 3 bases at J, with 7 bases between. Looked up from germline, CDR1 is LNHDA and CDR2 is SQIVND (reference sequence). The CDR3 is 13 amino acids. In DNA form, the CDR3 reads TGTGCCAGTAGTATAGCGAACAGCTACGAGCAGTACTTC. Protein sequence: CASSIANSYEQYF.

The chain links TRBV2 to TRBJ1-1; D perhaps matches TRBD1 (5 bases). With 5 bases removed from V and 1 base from J, the gap between germline ends came to 14 bases. CDR1 is SNHLY, CDR2 FYNNEI, per germline. The CDR3 totals 15 residues. The CDR3 sequence is CASSTPGATNTEAFF. The CDR3 DNA is TGTGCCAGCAGTACCCCTGGGGCAACGAACACTGAAGCTTTCTTT.

The V gene is TRBV9, the J gene TRBJ2-1; maybe TRBD1 (5 bases). The V gene's germline CDR1 is SGDLS and CDR2 YYNGEE. V lost 0 bases and J 5 bases, leaving 9 bases between the germline ends. The CDR3 loop spans 14 amino acids. CDR3 nucleotide sequence: TGTGCCAGCAGCGTAGGAGGCAGGGACAATGAGCAGTTCTTC. As protein: CASSVGGRDNEQFF.

V gene TRBV15 combines with J gene TRBJ2-7, with a tentative D call TRBD2 (5 bases). The germline gives CDR1 LNHNV, CDR2 YYDKDF (reference sequence). The CDR3 length is 15 residues. V was trimmed by 0 bases and J by 0 bases, leaving 9 bases between them. This chain's CDR3 is CATSRDGGYSYEQYF. The DNA for the CDR3 is TGTGCCACCAGCAGAGATGGAGGCTACTCCTACGAGCAGTACTTC.

V is TRBV7-2 and J is TRBJ2-1; the match to TRBD1 covers 10 bases. Germline V CDR1 and CDR2: SGHTA, FQGNSA. The CDR3 totals 15 residues. With 2 bases clipped from V and 6 bases from J, the junction kept 4 bases outside the gene matches. This chain's CDR3 is CASSLRDRGRNEQFF. CDR3 bases: TGTGCCAGCAGCTTAAGGGACAGGGGTCGCAATGAGCAGTTCTTC.